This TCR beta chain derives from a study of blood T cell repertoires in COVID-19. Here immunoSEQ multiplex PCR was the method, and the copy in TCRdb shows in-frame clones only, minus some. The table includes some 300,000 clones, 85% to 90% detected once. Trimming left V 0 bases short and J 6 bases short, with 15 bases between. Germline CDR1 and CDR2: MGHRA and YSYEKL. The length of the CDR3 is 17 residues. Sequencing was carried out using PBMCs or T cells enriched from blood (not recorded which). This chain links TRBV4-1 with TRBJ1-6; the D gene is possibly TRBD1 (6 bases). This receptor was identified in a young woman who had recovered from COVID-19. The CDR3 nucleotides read TGCGCCAGCAGCCAAGATTGGTCGGACAGAGGTAATTCACCCCTCCACTTT. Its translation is CASSQDWSDRGNSPLHF.